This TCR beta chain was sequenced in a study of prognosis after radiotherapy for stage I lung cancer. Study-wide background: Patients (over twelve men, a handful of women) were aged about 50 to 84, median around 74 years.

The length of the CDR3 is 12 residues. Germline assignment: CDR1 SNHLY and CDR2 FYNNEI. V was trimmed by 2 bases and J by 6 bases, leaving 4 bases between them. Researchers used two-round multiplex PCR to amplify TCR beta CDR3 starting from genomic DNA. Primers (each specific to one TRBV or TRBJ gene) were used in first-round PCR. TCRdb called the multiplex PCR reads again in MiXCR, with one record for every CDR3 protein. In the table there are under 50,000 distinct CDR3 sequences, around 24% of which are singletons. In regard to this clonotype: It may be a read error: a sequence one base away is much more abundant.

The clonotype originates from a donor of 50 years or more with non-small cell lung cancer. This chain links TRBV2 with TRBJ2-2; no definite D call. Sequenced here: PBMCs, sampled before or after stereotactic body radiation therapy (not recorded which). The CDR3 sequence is CASSESSGELFF. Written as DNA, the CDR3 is TGTGCCAGCAGTGAAAGCTCCGGGGAGCTGTTTTTT. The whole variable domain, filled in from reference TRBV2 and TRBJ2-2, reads EPEVTQTPSHQVTQMGQEVILRCVPISNHLYFYWYRQILGQKVEFLVSFYNNEISEKSEIFDDQFSVERPDGSNFTLKIRSTKLEDSAMYFCASSESSGELFFGEGSRLTVL.